What follows are 16 T cell receptor beta chains derived from one specimen sequenced in a study of blood T cell repertoires in COVID-19. Profiled with immunoSEQ multiplex PCR; TCRdb holds only in-frame clones, not every one. The sample shows about 100,000 clones, around 87% of them seen only once. Sequenced sample: peripheral blood. The receptors originated from a human donor in a cohort sampled during active COVID-19.

As regards this clone: A junction boundary mismatches the germline segment, possibly from a read error. The V gene is TRBV28, the J gene TRBJ1-1; possibly TRBD1 for D (5 bases). The germline V gene encodes CDR1 MDHEN and CDR2 SYDVKM. The CDR3 extends over 11 amino acids. The CDR3 reads CSGGENTEAFF. CDR3 in DNA: TGCTCAGGAGGGGAGAACACTGAAGCTTTCTTT.

This clone occurred once. The chain joins TRBV11-2 to TRBJ1-2; a weak D match, TRBD1 (6 bases). Trimming took off 5 bases at V and 3 bases at J, with 19 bases between the two ends. This CDR3 is built from 16 residues. Per germline, CDR1 SGHAT and CDR2 FQNNGV. CDR3 residues: CASSTLGGGVDYGYTF. In DNA form, the CDR3 reads TGTGCCAGCAGCACCTTAGGGGGTGGGGTCGACTATGGCTACACCTTC.

The chain combines TRBV9 with TRBJ2-2, with D perhaps TRBD2 (6 bases). Between the trimmed V and J ends, which lost 0 bases and 5 bases, there was a span of 11 bases. CDR1 SGDLS and CDR2 YYNGEE come from the germline V gene. The CDR3 loop spans 15 amino acids. CDR3 loop: CASSVEAGRTGELFF. DNA of the CDR3: TGTGCCAGCAGCGTAGAGGCGGGAAGGACCGGGGAGCTGTTTTTT.

V and J are TRBV7-8 and TRBJ2-3; D is possibly TRBD1 (6 bases). Germline V gene sequence: CDR1 SGHVS, CDR2 FQNEAQ. V dropped 5 bases and J dropped 9 bases, with 24 bases sitting between them. This CDR3 comprises 16 residues. The CDR3 DNA reads as TGTGCCAGCAGCGGGGGATATCTAGCAGGGGCGGAAACGCAGTATTTT. Its protein product is CASSGGYLAGAETQYF.

This chain joins TRBV7-8 and TRBJ1-3; D not certain. The V and J ends lost 5 bases and 4 bases respectively, with 6 bases between them. The germline gives CDR1 SGHVS, CDR2 FQNEAQ. The CDR3 has 12 residues. CDR3 bases: TGTGCCAGCAGCCTCCTGGGAAACACCATATATTTT. Protein product: CASSLLGNTIYF. The full variable domain, in which reference TRBV7-8 and TRBJ1-3 provide the parts outside the CDR3, is GAGVSQSPRYKVAKRGQDVALRCDPISGHVSLFWYQQALGQGPEFLTYFQNEAQLDKSGLPSDRFFAERPEGSVSTLKIQRTQQEDSAVYLCASSLLGNTIYFGEGSWLTVV.

The J gene is TRBJ2-7, the V gene TRBV6-5; 8 bases align to TRBD2. There are 15 residues in the CDR3. The germline V gene encodes CDR1 MNHEY and CDR2 SVGAGI. Trimming at V came to 7 bases and at J to 5 bases, leaving 13 bases not matched to a gene. The CDR3 DNA follows: TGTGCCAGCACCACCGGGGGACTAGAGGGCCACGAGCAGTACTTC. As protein: CASTTGGLEGHEQYF.

V is TRBV29-1 and J is TRBJ2-7; TRBD1 matches at 7 bases. The CDR3 is made up of 13 amino acids. CDR1 is SQVTM and CDR2 is ANQGSEA in the germline V gene. V lost 7 bases and J lost 2; bases outside the gene matches: 8. CDR3 protein: CSASRDSTYEQYF. DNA of the CDR3: TGCAGCGCGAGCCGGGACAGCACCTACGAGCAGTACTTC.

V usage is TRBV29-1 and J usage is TRBJ1-1; TRBD1 agrees at 7 bases. The CDR3 covers 17 residues. Trimming took 7 bases from V and 5 from J; bases not matched to a gene: 22. In germline, CDR1 is SQVTM, CDR2 ANQGSEA. The CDR3 reads CSAGASGGYGEGTEAFF. In DNA, the CDR3 is TGCAGCGCCGGAGCTTCAGGGGGATATGGAGAAGGTACTGAAGCTTTCTTT.

CDR3 residues: CASTSREGMETQYF. The DNA for the CDR3 is TGTGCCAGCACCTCCCGGGAGGGGATGGAGACCCAGTACTTC. This rearrangement joins TRBV11-3 to TRBJ2-5; TRBD2 agrees at 8 bases. The V gene's germline CDR1 is SGHNT and CDR2 YENEEA. V lost 7 bases to trimming and J lost 5 bases; unmatched junction nucleotides: 9. This CDR3 has 14 residues.

This clone was seen a handful of times. The rearrangement uses TRBV7-8 and TRBJ1-5; 9 bases line up with TRBD1. J lost 0 bases, V lost 1 base, and 7 bases had no gene match. CDR3 size: 18 residues. Germline V lookup: CDR1 SGHVS, CDR2 FQNEAQ. In DNA, the CDR3 is TGTGCCAGCAGCTTAGAGGACAGGGGCGTTCTTAGCAATCAGCCCCAGCATTTT. Translated: CASSLEDRGVLSNQPQHF. The variable domain in full, completed from reference TRBV7-8 and TRBJ1-5, reads GAGVSQSPRYKVAKRGQDVALRCDPISGHVSLFWYQQALGQGPEFLTYFQNEAQLDKSGLPSDRFFAERPEGSVSTLKIQRTQQEDSAVYLCASSLEDRGVLSNQPQHFGDGTRLSIL.

This rearrangement joins TRBV7-2 to TRBJ1-4, with 10 bases lining up with TRBD1. CDR3 length: 18 residues. CDR1 and CDR2 (germline): SGHTA, FQGNSA. Trimming removed 0 bases from V and 7 bases from J; junction bases left unmatched: 11. CDR3 nucleotide sequence: TGTGCCAGCAGCTTAGCGCATCCGGGACAGGGGTGGGGTGAAAAACTGTTTTTT. Its translation: CASSLAHPGQGWGEKLFF.

The chain carries TRBV20-1 and TRBJ2-7; D possibly corresponds to TRBD1 (5 bases). The CDR3 runs to 13 residues. With 5 bases removed from V and 1 base from J, the gap between germline ends came to 12 bases. Per germline, CDR1 DFQATT and CDR2 SNEGSKA (reference sequence). The CDR3 here is CSAGDRLSYEQYF. In DNA, the CDR3 is TGCAGTGCTGGTGACAGATTATCCTACGAGCAGTACTTC.

This clone showed up just once. This chain links TRBV5-1 with TRBJ2-2; tentatively, D is TRBD2 (6 bases). The CDR3 is made up of 16 amino acids. Trimming removed 7 bases at V and 3 bases at J, with 19 bases between. Per germline, CDR1 SGHRS and CDR2 YFSETQ. CDR3 loop: CASFTLRTGDTGELFF. In DNA, the CDR3 is TGCGCCAGCTTCACCTTAAGAACGGGAGACACCGGGGAGCTGTTTTTT.

CDR3 loop: CASSYSVPVTGYGYTF. Written as DNA, the CDR3 is TGTGCCAGCAGTTACTCTGTCCCAGTTACAGGCTATGGCTACACCTTC. This chain joins TRBV6-5 and TRBJ1-2; a weak D match, TRBD1 (5 bases). Trimming removed 0 bases at V and 4 bases at J, with 15 bases between. The germline V gene has CDR1 MNHEY and CDR2 SVGAGI. The CDR3 runs 16 residues.

The rearrangement uses TRBV9 and TRBJ1-4; D is ambiguous. Germline V CDR1 and CDR2: SGDLS, YYNGEE. Trimming removed 0 bases at V and 7 bases at J, with 7 bases between. This CDR3 is built from 13 residues. CDR3 region: CASSVAPGEKLFF. In DNA form, the CDR3 reads TGTGCCAGCAGCGTAGCACCGGGTGAAAAACTGTTTTTT. Based on the CDR3 plus reference TRBV9 and TRBJ1-4, the full variable domain is DSGVTQTPKHLITATGQRVTLRCSPRSGDLSVYWYQQSLDQGLQFLIQYYNGEERAKGNILERFSAQQFPDLHSELNLSSLELGDSALYFCASSVAPGEKLFFGSGTQLSVL.

The chain couples TRBV7-9 to TRBJ2-5; 8 bases match TRBD2. J lost 4 bases, V lost 6 bases, and 10 bases had no gene match. The CDR3 is 15 amino acids. The germline V gene has CDR1 SEHNR and CDR2 FQNEAQ (reference sequence). The CDR3 region has the DNA TGTGCCAGCAGGCGAGGGTCTAGCGGGCTAGAGACCCAGTACTTC. Translating gives CASRRGSSGLETQYF.